This is a list of T cell receptor beta chains from one sample in a study of identical twins. TCRdb recomputed calls from the 5' RACE reads with MiXCR, one row per CDR3 protein. The table lists about 530,000 distinct CDR3 sequences, around 20% of them singletons. A further study also used this sample, focusing on yellow fever vaccine responses in identical twins.

Source material: CD4+ T cells sorted from blood. The receptors were gathered from a woman between 18 and 29 years old in good health. The CDR3 runs from the conserved cysteine through the conserved F or W. A D gene is named only where the DNA matches it firmly. Clone size is not always given. Where it is, it says once, few, many or a class for expanded clones.

D,size,J,V,CDR3,DNA
TRBD1,-,TRBJ2-7,TRBV20-1,CSAPRTGAYEQYF,TGCAGTGCCCCAAGGACAGGAGCGTACGAGCAGTACTTC
-,-,TRBJ2-3,TRBV20-1,CSASASLAGAPPDTQYF,TGCAGTGCTAGCGCGTCCCTCGCGGGGGCTCCACCAGATACGCAGTATTTT
TRBD2,-,TRBJ2-2,TRBV29-1,CSVGKLAGNTGELFF,TGCAGCGTTGGGAAACTAGCGGGGAACACCGGGGAGCTGTTTTTT
TRBD2,-,TRBJ2-1,TRBV19,CASRTSGSDEQFF,TGTGCCAGTAGGACTAGCGGGAGTGATGAGCAGTTCTTC
-,-,TRBJ2-3,TRBV5-1,CASSRGTGGADTQYF,TGCGCCAGCAGCCGGGGGACTGGAGGGGCAGATACGCAGTATTTT
TRBD1,-,TRBJ2-1,TRBV12-3/TRBV12-4,CASSSDRATEQFF,TGTGCCAGCAGTTCAGACAGGGCTACTGAGCAGTTCTTC
-,-,TRBJ2-1,TRBV29-1,CSVDPPLDQFF,TGCAGCGTTGACCCCCCTCTCGACCAGTTCTTC
-,-,TRBJ2-3,TRBV6-5,CASGYRERGTDTQYF,TGTGCCAGCGGTTACAGGGAAAGGGGCACAGATACGCAGTATTTT
-,-,TRBJ1-1,TRBV6-1,CASISTGMNTEAFF,TGTGCCAGCATATCAACAGGCATGAACACTGAAGCTTTCTTT
-,many,TRBJ1-5,TRBV5-5,CASSLLWDQPQHF,TGTGCCAGCAGCTTGTTGTGGGATCAGCCCCAGCATTTT
TRBD1,few,TRBJ1-1,TRBV5-1,CASSWGQGVVTEAFF,TGCGCCAGCAGCTGGGGACAGGGGGTCGTCACTGAAGCTTTCTTT
-,-,TRBJ1-1,TRBV20-1,CSAKWDPGTEAFF,TGCAGTGCTAAATGGGACCCGGGCACTGAAGCTTTCTTT
-,few,TRBJ2-6,TRBV18,CASSPQGRHSGANVLTF,TGTGCCAGCTCACCACAGGGACGGCACTCTGGGGCCAACGTCCTGACTTTC
TRBD1,-,TRBJ1-6,TRBV3-1,CASSQVDRGIYNSPLHF,TGTGCCAGCAGCCAAGTGGACAGGGGGATCTATAATTCACCCCTCCACTTT
-,few,TRBJ2-2,TRBV14,CASKTSTNTGELFF,TGTGCCAGCAAGACTTCTACGAACACCGGGGAGCTGTTTTTT
-,few,TRBJ1-2,TRBV14,CASSQGTAFGYTF,TGTGCCAGCAGCCAAGGGACAGCCTTTGGCTACACCTTC
-,few,TRBJ1-4,TRBV9,CASSSTGTPGEKLFF,TGTGCCAGCAGCTCTACCGGGACCCCGGGGGAAAAACTGTTTTTT
-,-,TRBJ2-7,TRBV9,CASSASRTVNSYEQYF,TGTGCCAGCAGCGCCTCTCGGACAGTAAACTCCTACGAGCAGTACTTC
TRBD2,-,TRBJ2-7,TRBV20-1,CSAGEGEQYF,TGCAGTGCTGGGGAGGGCGAGCAGTACTTC
TRBD2,-,TRBJ2-1,TRBV9,CASRDLTSGPNYNEQFF,TGTGCCAGCAGGGACCTCACTAGCGGGCCAAACTACAATGAGCAGTTCTTC
TRBD2,few,TRBJ2-5,TRBV20-1,CSADPGLSVGTQYF,TGCAGTGCTGATCCGGGACTAAGTGTCGGGACCCAGTACTTC
TRBD2,few,TRBJ2-7,TRBV5-1,CASSETRTSGIYEQYF,TGCGCCAGCAGCGAAACCCGGACTAGCGGAATCTACGAGCAGTACTTC
-,-,TRBJ2-5,TRBV5-4,CASSRSTFQETQYF,TGTGCCAGCAGCCGGTCCACTTTCCAAGAGACCCAGTACTTC
-,-,TRBJ2-2,TRBV7-8,CASSLGVGAGNTGELFF,TGTGCCAGCAGCTTAGGGGTCGGGGCGGGTAACACCGGGGAGCTGTTTTTT
-,-,TRBJ2-1,TRBV11-3,CASNILSGAKGDEQFF,TGTGCCAGCAACATCCTTAGCGGAGCCAAGGGGGATGAGCAGTTCTTC
-,few,TRBJ2-1,TRBV18,CASSPRGLHNEQFF,TGTGCCAGCTCACCCCGTGGACTGCACAATGAGCAGTTCTTC
TRBD1,many,TRBJ2-7,TRBV29-1,CSVFDREYEQYF,TGCAGCGTTTTCGACAGGGAGTACGAGCAGTACTTC
TRBD1,-,TRBJ2-1,TRBV7-1,CASSERTGWTNEQFF,TGTGCCAGCAGCGAACGGACAGGGTGGACCAATGAGCAGTTCTTC
TRBD1,few,TRBJ1-1,TRBV5-1,CASSWTGRDTEAFF,TGCGCCAGCAGCTGGACAGGGAGGGACACTGAAGCTTTCTTT
-,-,TRBJ2-7,TRBV6-5,CASSSRYHEQYF,TGTGCCAGCAGTTCCAGGTATCACGAGCAGTACTTC
TRBD1,few,TRBJ2-7,TRBV11-3,CASSLTILDRLSYEQYF,TGTGCCAGCAGCTTAACCATACTGGACAGGCTTTCCTACGAGCAGTACTTC
TRBD2,-,TRBJ2-3,TRBV5-1,CASSIPSGGTDTQYF,TGCGCCAGCAGCATACCTAGCGGGGGCACAGATACGCAGTATTTT
-,-,TRBJ1-1,TRBV5-1,CASSLESVNTEAFF,TGCGCCAGCAGCTTAGAGAGTGTGAACACTGAAGCTTTCTTT
-,-,TRBJ2-2,TRBV20-1,CSARDWGVGELFF,TGCAGTGCTAGAGATTGGGGAGTCGGGGAGCTGTTTTTT
-,few,TRBJ2-2,TRBV2,CASTSTIGARAIPTGELVF,TGTGCCAGCACCTCGACAATAGGGGCGAGGGCTATTCCCACCGGGGAGCTGGTTTTT
-,few,TRBJ2-1,TRBV10-3,CAISESLNEQFF,TGTGCCATCAGTGAGAGTCTGAATGAGCAGTTCTTC
TRBD1,-,TRBJ2-2,TRBV5-1,CASSLARQGLGTGELFF,TGCGCCAGCAGCTTGGCCCGACAGGGGCTAGGCACCGGGGAGCTGTTTTTT
-,-,TRBJ2-3,TRBV10-3,CAISAQSTDTQYF,TGTGCCATCAGTGCCCAATCCACAGATACGCAGTATTTT
-,-,TRBJ2-1,TRBV20-1,CCARVVVASDNEQFF,TGCTGTGCTAGAGTGGTTGTGGCTAGCGACAATGAGCAGTTCTTC
-,-,TRBJ1-1,TRBV11-2,CASSPTGSHTEAFF,TGTGCCAGCAGCCCCACGGGGAGCCACACTGAAGCTTTCTTT
-,-,TRBJ2-1,TRBV5-1,CASSLIVGVNEQFF,TGCGCCAGCAGCTTGATAGTAGGGGTCAATGAGCAGTTCTTC
-,few,TRBJ2-5,TRBV4-2,CASSQEVSAGLQETQYF,TGTGCCAGCAGCCAAGAAGTGAGCGCGGGATTGCAAGAGACCCAGTACTTC
TRBD2,-,TRBJ2-1,TRBV5-1,CASSSRVGLAGDNEQFF,TGCGCCAGCAGCTCTCGCGTCGGATTAGCGGGAGACAATGAGCAGTTCTTC
TRBD1,-,TRBJ2-1,TRBV28,CASINRGPLYEQFF,TGTGCCAGCATAAACAGGGGTCCCCTTTATGAGCAGTTCTTC
-,few,TRBJ1-2,TRBV5-1,CASSWRAGREEFLYTF,TGCGCCAGCAGCTGGAGGGCAGGCCGGGAGGAGTTCCTCTACACCTTC
-,-,TRBJ2-7,TRBV7-2,CASSSSTGMYEQYF,TGTGCCAGCAGCTCCTCAACAGGGATGTACGAGCAGTACTTC